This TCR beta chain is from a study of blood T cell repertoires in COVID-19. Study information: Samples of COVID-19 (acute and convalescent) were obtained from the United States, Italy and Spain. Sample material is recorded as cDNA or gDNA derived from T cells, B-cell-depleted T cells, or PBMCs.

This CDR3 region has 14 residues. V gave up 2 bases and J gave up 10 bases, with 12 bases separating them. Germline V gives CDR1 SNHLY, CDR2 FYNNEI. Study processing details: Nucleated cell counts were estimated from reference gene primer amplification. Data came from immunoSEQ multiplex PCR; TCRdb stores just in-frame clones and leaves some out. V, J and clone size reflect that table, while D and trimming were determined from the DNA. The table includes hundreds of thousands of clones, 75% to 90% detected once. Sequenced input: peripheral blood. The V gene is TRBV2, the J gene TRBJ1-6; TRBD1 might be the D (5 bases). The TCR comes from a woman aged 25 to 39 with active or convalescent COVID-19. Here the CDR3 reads CASSEWGVESPLHF. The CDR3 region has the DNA TGTGCCAGCAGTGAATGGGGGGTTGAGTCACCCCTCCACTTT. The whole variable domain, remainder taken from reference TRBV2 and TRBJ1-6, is EPEVTQTPSHQVTQMGQEVILRCVPISNHLYFYWYRQILGQKVEFLVSFYNNEISEKSEIFDDQFSVERPDGSNFTLKIRSTKLEDSAMYFCASSEWGVESPLHFGNGTRLTVT.